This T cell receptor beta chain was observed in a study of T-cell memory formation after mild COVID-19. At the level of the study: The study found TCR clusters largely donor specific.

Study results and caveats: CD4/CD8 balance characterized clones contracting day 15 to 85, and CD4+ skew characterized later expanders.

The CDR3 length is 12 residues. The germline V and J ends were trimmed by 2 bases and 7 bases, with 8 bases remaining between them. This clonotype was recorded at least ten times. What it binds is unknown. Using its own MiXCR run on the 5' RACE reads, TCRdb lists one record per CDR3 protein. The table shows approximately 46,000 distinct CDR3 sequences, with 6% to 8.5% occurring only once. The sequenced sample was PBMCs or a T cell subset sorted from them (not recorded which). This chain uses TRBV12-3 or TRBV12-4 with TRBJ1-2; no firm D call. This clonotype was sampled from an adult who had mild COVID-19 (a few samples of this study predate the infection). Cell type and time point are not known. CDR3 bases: TGTGCCAGCAGTTTAATAGATTCTGGCTACACCTTC. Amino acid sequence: CASSLIDSGYTF.